This TCR beta chain was identified during a study of blood T cell repertoires in COVID-19. TCRdb's copy holds only in-frame clones and misses some; the assay was immunoSEQ multiplex PCR. The sample consists of about 140,000 clones, around 82% of them appearing once. V gave up 0 bases and J gave up 4 bases, with 9 bases separating them. The germline V gene encodes CDR1 GTSNPN and CDR2 SVGIG (reference sequence). The CDR3 runs to 13 residues. Sample: peripheral blood. The V and J genes are TRBV30 and TRBJ1-1; D is ambiguous. The source of this sequence is a woman aged 55-75 years with acute or convalescent COVID-19. The CDR3 region is CAWSVSGFTEAFF. In nucleotides, the CDR3 is TGTGCCTGGAGTGTTTCGGGGTTCACTGAAGCTTTCTTT.